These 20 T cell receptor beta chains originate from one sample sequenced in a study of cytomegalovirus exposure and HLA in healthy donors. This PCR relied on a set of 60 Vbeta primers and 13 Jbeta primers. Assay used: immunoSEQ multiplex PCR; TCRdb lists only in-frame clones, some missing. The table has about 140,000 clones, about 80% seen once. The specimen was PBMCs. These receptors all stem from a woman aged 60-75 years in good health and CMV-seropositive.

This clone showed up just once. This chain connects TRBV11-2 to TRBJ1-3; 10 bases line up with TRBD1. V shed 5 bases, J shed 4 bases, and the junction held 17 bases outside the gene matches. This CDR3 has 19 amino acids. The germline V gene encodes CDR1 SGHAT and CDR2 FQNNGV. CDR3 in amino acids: CASSPRGTGAAPRGNTIYF. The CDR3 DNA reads TGTGCCAGCAGCCCCAGGGGGACAGGGGCTGCCCCAAGAGGAAACACCATATATTTT.

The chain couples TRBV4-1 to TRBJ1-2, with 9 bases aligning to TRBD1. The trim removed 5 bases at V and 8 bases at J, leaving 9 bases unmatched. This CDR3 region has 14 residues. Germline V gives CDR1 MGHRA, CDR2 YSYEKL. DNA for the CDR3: TGCGCCAGCAGCTTACCGGGACAGGGCAAAGGCTACACCTTC. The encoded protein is CASSLPGQGKGYTF.

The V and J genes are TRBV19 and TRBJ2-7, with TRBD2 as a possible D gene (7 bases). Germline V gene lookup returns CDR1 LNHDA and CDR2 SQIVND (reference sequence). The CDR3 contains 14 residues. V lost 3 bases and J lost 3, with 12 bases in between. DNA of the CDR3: TGTGCCAGTAGTATGGGGGGCGGGGGCTACGAGCAGTACTTC. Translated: CASSMGGGGYEQYF.

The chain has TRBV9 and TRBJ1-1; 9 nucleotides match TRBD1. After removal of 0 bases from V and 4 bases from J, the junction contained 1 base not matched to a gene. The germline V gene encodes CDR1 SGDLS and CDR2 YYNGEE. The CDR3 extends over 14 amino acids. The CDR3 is CASSVVTGGTEAFF. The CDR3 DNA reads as TGTGCCAGCAGCGTAGTGACAGGGGGCACTGAAGCTTTCTTT.

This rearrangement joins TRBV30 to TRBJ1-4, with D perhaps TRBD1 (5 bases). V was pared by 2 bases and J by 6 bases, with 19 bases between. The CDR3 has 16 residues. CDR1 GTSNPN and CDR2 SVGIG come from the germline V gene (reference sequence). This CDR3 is CAWSTPRPDNYEKLFF. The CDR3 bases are TGTGCCTGGAGTACCCCTAGACCGGACAATTATGAAAAACTGTTTTTT.

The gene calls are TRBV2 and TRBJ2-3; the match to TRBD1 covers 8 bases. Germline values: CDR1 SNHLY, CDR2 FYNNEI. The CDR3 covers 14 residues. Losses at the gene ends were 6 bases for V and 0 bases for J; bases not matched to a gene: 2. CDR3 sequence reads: CASSQGASTDTQYF. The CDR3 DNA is TGTGCCAGCAGCCAGGGGGCTAGCACAGATACGCAGTATTTT.

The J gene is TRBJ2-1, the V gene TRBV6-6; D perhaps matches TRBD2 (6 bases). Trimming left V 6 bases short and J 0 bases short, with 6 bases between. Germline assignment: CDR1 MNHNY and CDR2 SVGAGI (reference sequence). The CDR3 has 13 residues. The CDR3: CASSGSSYNEQFF. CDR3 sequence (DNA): TGTGCCAGCAGCGGGAGCTCCTACAATGAGCAGTTCTTC.

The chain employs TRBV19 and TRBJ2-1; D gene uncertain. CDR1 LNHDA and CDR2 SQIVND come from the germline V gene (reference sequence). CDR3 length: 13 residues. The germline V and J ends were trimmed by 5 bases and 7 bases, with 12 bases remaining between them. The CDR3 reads CASSLTTHNEQFF. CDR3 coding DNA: TGTGCCAGTAGTCTTACTACTCATAATGAGCAGTTCTTC.

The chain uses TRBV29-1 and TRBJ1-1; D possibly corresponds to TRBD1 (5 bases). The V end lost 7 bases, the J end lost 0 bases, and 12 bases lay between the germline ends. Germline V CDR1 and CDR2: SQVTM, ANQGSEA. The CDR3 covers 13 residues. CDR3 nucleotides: TGCAGCGCTGAGCGGGGGGTGAACACTGAAGCTTTCTTT. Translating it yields CSAERGVNTEAFF.

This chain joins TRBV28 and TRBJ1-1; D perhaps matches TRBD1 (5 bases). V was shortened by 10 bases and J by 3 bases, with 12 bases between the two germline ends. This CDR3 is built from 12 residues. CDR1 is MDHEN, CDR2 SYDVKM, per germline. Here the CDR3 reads CATGVGHTEAFF. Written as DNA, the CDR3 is TGTGCCACTGGCGTGGGGCACACTGAAGCTTTCTTT.

CDR3 region: CASSGKWDRAYNEQFF. Here the CDR3 DNA reads TGTGCCAGCAGTGGAAAGTGGGACAGGGCATACAATGAGCAGTTCTTC. V is TRBV25-1 and J is TRBJ2-1; 9 bases match TRBD1. The CDR3 totals 16 residues. Germline V gene sequence: CDR1 MGHDK, CDR2 SYGVNS. With V trimmed by 4 bases and J by 4 bases, 8 bases remained unmatched.

The CDR3 nucleotides are TGTGCCAGCAGTCTCCCCCGGGAGGGGTTAGCCAAAAACATTCAGTACTTC. Translating it yields CASSLPREGLAKNIQYF. The chain uses TRBV27 and TRBJ2-4; 8 positions match TRBD2. The germline V gene has CDR1 MNHEY and CDR2 SMNVEV (reference sequence). Trimming at V came to 5 bases and at J to 0 bases, leaving 9 bases not matched to a gene. This CDR3 is 17 amino acids long.

The CDR3 here is CASSSPPGQGNYEQYF. In DNA form, the CDR3 reads TGTGCCAGCAGTTCCCCCCCGGGACAGGGAAACTACGAGCAGTACTTC. The chain joins TRBV28 to TRBJ2-7; 9 bases match TRBD1. The germline CDR1 and CDR2 sequences are MDHEN and SYDVKM. V lost 4 bases to trimming and J lost 3 bases; unmatched junction nucleotides: 10. This CDR3 contains 16 residues.

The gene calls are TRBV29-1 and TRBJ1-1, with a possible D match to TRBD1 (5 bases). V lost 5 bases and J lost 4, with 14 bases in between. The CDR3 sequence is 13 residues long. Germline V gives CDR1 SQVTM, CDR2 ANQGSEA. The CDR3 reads CSVLGEVGTEAFF. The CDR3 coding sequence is TGCAGCGTTTTGGGGGAGGTGGGCACTGAAGCTTTCTTT.

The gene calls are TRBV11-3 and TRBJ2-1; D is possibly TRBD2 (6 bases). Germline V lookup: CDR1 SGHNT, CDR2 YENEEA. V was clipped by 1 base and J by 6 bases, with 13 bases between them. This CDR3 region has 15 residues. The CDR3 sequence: CASSLGGGGINEQFF. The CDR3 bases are TGTGCCAGCAGCTTAGGGGGTGGCGGGATCAATGAGCAGTTCTTC.

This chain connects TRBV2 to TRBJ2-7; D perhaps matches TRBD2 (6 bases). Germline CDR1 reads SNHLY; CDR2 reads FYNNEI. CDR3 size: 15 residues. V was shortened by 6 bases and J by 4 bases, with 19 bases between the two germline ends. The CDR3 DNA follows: TGTGCCAGCAGCGGCGGCGGCGGGAATCAGTACGAGCAGTACTTC. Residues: CASSGGGGNQYEQYF.

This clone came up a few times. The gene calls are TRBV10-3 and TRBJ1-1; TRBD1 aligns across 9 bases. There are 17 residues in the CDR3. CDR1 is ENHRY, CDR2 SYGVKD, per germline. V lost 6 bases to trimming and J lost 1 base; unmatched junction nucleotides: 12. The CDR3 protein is CAIRETKGQGTNTEAFF. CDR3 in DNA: TGTGCCATCAGGGAGACCAAAGGACAGGGGACGAACACTGAAGCTTTCTTT.

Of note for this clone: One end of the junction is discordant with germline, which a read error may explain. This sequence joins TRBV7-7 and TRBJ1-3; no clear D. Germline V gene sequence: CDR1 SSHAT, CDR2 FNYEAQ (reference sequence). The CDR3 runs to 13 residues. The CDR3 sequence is CASSSGYGNTIYF. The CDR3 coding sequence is TGTGCTAGCAGTTCAGGTTACGGAAACACCATATATTTT.

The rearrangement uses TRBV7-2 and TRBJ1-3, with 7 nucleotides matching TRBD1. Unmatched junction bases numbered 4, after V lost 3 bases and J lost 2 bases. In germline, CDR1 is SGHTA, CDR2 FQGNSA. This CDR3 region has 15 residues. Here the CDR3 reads CASSFEGAPGNTIYF. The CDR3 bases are TGTGCCAGCAGCTTTGAGGGGGCGCCTGGAAACACCATATATTTT.

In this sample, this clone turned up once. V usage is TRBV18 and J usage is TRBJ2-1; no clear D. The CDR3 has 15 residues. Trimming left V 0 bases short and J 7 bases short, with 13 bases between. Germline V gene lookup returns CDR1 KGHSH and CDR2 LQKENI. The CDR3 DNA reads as TGTGCCAGCTCACCACCAATAACGGGTTGGAATGAGCAGTTCTTC. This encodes CASSPPITGWNEQFF.